One and the same sample provided the 29 T cell receptor beta chains below, sequenced in a study of T cells in Graves' hyperthyroidism and ophthalmopathy. The source material, RNA transcripts, was used to amplify TCR beta CDR3 regions. A first-round RT-PCR of the TCR CDR3 used the HTBI primer set. One entry per CDR3 protein results from TCRdb running MiXCR on the multiplex PCR reads. Found here are about 400,000 distinct CDR3 sequences, roughly 13% of them singletons; the top ten hold 9% to 9.5%. Sequences were obtained from blood. These receptors all stem from a woman aged 18-30 years with Graves' hyperthyroidism.

This clonotype has only a few counts. This chain connects TRBV6-1 to TRBJ1-2; 11 bases match TRBD1. Germline CDR1 MNHNS, CDR2 SASEGT. The CDR3 consists of 15 residues. V was clipped by 6 bases and J by 7 bases; unmatched bases: 10. In DNA, the CDR3 is TGTGCCAGCAGCTGCCCCGGGACAGGGGGACTTGGCTACACCTTC. Translation: CASSCPGTGGLGYTF.

This clonotype came up a few times. The chain combines TRBV19 with TRBJ1-4; no clear D gene. Trimming shortened V by 3 bases and J by 8 bases, and 13 bases separated the two germline ends. The germline CDR1 and CDR2 sequences are LNHDA and SQIVND (reference sequence). The CDR3 has 14 residues. The CDR3 nucleotides are TGTGCCAGTAGTATTAGGAGGGTAGGAGAAAAACTGTTTTTT. Amino acids: CASSIRRVGEKLFF.

This chain uses TRBV13 with TRBJ1-6; the match to TRBD1 covers 8 bases. Germline V CDR1 and CDR2: PRHDT, FYEKMQ (reference sequence). J gave up 4 bases and V 5 bases, and 7 bases lay outside the gene matches. The CDR3 spans 16 residues. The CDR3 coding sequence is TGTGCCAGCAGCCAAAGGACAGGGATGTATAATTCACCCCTCCACTTT. This gives the protein CASSQRTGMYNSPLHF.

This clonotype was observed a single time. The gene calls are TRBV12-3 or TRBV12-4 and TRBJ1-3; possibly TRBD1 for D (5 bases). With 4 bases removed from V and 0 bases from J, the gap between germline ends came to 7 bases. The CDR3 covers 14 residues. The CDR3 region is CASSSGDSGNTIYF. The CDR3 DNA follows: TGTGCCAGCAGTTCGGGGGACTCTGGAAACACCATATATTTT.

This clonotype has ten or more counts. CDR3 amino acids: CASSIQGGHTEAFF. The CDR3 DNA reads as TGTGCCAGCAGTATACAGGGGGGCCACACTGAAGCTTTCTTT. The chain employs TRBV28 and TRBJ1-1; TRBD1 matches at 8 bases. After removal of 5 bases from V and 3 bases from J, the junction contained 5 bases not matched to a gene. From germline, CDR1 is MDHEN and CDR2 SYDVKM. CDR3 length: 14 amino acids.

Ten or more counts support this clonotype. The rearrangement joins TRBV20-1 to TRBJ2-7; tentative D call: TRBD2 (5 bases). Trimming stripped 1 base from V and 5 bases from J, with 15 bases between. This CDR3 has 14 residues. Germline values: CDR1 DFQATT, CDR2 SNEGSKA (reference sequence). In DNA form, the CDR3 reads TGCAGTGCTAGAGCTCTACCGGGGAACCACGAGCAGTACTTC. Protein: CSARALPGNHEQYF.

This clonotype was seen at least ten times. The CDR3: CASSRGSSGNNEQFF. The CDR3 region has the DNA TGCGCCAGCAGCCGGGGGTCTAGCGGAAACAATGAGCAGTTCTTC. This chain uses TRBV5-1 with TRBJ2-1; TRBD2 matches at 7 bases. The CDR3 has 15 amino acids. The V segment lost 4 bases and the J segment 5 bases; nucleotides outside the gene matches: 9. Germline CDR1 and CDR2: SGHRS and YFSETQ.

Ten or more counts support this clonotype. The rearrangement joins TRBV2 to TRBJ2-3; 7 bases are a match to TRBD1. With 4 bases clipped from V and 0 bases from J, the junction kept 4 bases outside the gene matches. The CDR3 has 15 residues. CDR1 and CDR2 (germline): SNHLY, FYNNEI. The CDR3 region is CASSVRQGSTDTQYF. In DNA, the CDR3 is TGTGCCAGCAGTGTAAGACAGGGAAGCACAGATACGCAGTATTTT.

This clonotype was seen repeatedly, ten times or more. The chain is built from TRBV6-2 or TRBV6-3 and TRBJ2-7; 7 bases are shared with TRBD1. Germline-derived CDR1 and CDR2 are MNHEY and SVGEGT. There are 16 residues in the CDR3. The ends lost 2 bases at V and 7 bases at J; junction bases unmatched: 14. The CDR3 DNA is TGTGCCAGCAGTTACCTTCCGGGACAGAGTCCTCGTGAGCAGTACTTC. Its protein product is CASSYLPGQSPREQYF.

The chain employs TRBV5-4 and TRBJ2-1; maybe TRBD2 (5 bases). V was trimmed by 0 bases and J by 4 bases, leaving 20 bases between them. The CDR3 length is 18 residues. Germline assignment: CDR1 SGHNT and CDR2 YYREEE (reference sequence). The CDR3 region is CASSLGGASSSRYNEQFF. DNA of the CDR3: TGTGCCAGCAGCTTGGGGGGTGCTAGCTCTTCTAGATACAATGAGCAGTTCTTC.

This clonotype was picked up many times. The chain links TRBV28 to TRBJ2-7; TRBD1 or TRBD2 may be the D gene (6 bases each). Trimming removed 5 bases from V and 3 bases from J, with 14 bases in between. This CDR3 has 14 amino acids. The germline V gene has CDR1 MDHEN and CDR2 SYDVKM. DNA of the CDR3: TGTGCCAGCAGTAAAGAGGGGGGCTTCTACGAGCAGTACTTC. This gives the protein CASSKEGGFYEQYF.

This clonotype was seen repeatedly, ten times or more. The V and J genes are TRBV6-1 and TRBJ1-5; no definite D call. V lost 5 bases and J lost 3, with 11 bases in between. CDR1 is MNHNS and CDR2 is SASEGT in the germline V gene. The CDR3 consists of 14 residues. DNA for the CDR3: TGTGCCAGCAGTTACGGCAGATTCAATCAGCCCCAGCATTTT. It encodes CASSYGRFNQPQHF.

This clonotype was picked up many times. This chain joins TRBV2 and TRBJ2-3, with 9 positions matching TRBD1. Germline-derived CDR1 and CDR2 are SNHLY and FYNNEI. V shed 11 bases, J shed 7 bases, and the junction held 10 bases outside the gene matches. The CDR3 runs to 13 residues. This CDR3 reads CACRDRDLNTQYF. The CDR3 DNA sequence: TGTGCCTGCCGGGACAGGGATTTAAATACGCAGTATTTT.

The rearrangement joins TRBV27 to TRBJ2-2; a possible D gene is TRBD2 (5 bases). The CDR3 spans 16 residues. Germline V gene sequence: CDR1 MNHEY, CDR2 SMNVEV (reference sequence). V was cut by 7 bases and J by 4 bases, with 19 bases left in between. The CDR3 region has the DNA TGTGCCAGCACCTTGCTCCGTGGGGAGACCACCGGGGAGCTGTTTTTT. This encodes CASTLLRGETTGELFF.

This clonotype occurred many times. The chain joins TRBV5-1 to TRBJ2-7; D may be TRBD2 (5 bases). Germline V gene lookup returns CDR1 SGHRS and CDR2 YFSETQ. This CDR3 region has 12 residues. V was pared by 5 bases and J by 7 bases, with 13 bases between. CDR3 DNA sequence: TGCGCCAGCAGGCTAGAGGGATGGGAGCAGTACTTC. Amino acids: CASRLEGWEQYF.

This clonotype was picked up many times. The chain employs TRBV28 and TRBJ1-1; a weak D match, TRBD1 (5 bases). This CDR3 is built from 12 residues. Germline values: CDR1 MDHEN, CDR2 SYDVKM. The V and J ends lost 8 bases and 4 bases respectively, with 11 bases between them. CDR3 nucleotide sequence: TGTGCCAGCCTAGACAGAGGCACTGAAGCTTTCTTT. This sequence encodes CASLDRGTEAFF.

A few counts support this clonotype. This chain connects TRBV14 to TRBJ2-7; D ambiguous. V lost 0 bases and J 2 bases, leaving 17 bases between the germline ends. This CDR3 is built from 17 residues. Germline V gives CDR1 SGHDN, CDR2 FVKESK. Written as DNA, the CDR3 is TGTGCCAGCAGCCAAGACGCATTTGGGCCGAGGCCCTACGAGCAGTACTTC. Translated, it gives CASSQDAFGPRPYEQYF.

This clonotype was found many times. The chain has TRBV27 and TRBJ2-7, with a tentative D call TRBD2 (6 bases). There are 14 residues in the CDR3. CDR1 is MNHEY, CDR2 SMNVEV, per germline (reference sequence). V lost 1 base and J 4 bases, leaving 11 bases between the germline ends. The CDR3 protein is CASSLLIREYEQYF. The CDR3 coding sequence is TGTGCCAGCAGTTTATTGATTCGGGAGTACGAGCAGTACTTC.

This clonotype turned up a few times. Given a much more abundant clone one base away, this may be a read error. This chain joins TRBV6-2 or TRBV6-3 and TRBJ1-1; D is uncertain. The germline V and J ends were trimmed by 6 bases and 2 bases, with 7 bases remaining between them. The germline CDR1 and CDR2 sequences are MNHEY and SVGEGT. The CDR3 totals 12 residues. The CDR3 DNA is TGTGCCAGCAGGGATGCAAACACTGAAGCTTTCTTT. Translated: CASRDANTEAFF.

This clonotype was counted many times. This rearrangement joins TRBV7-2 to TRBJ1-2; 7 bases map to TRBD1. The V gene's germline CDR1 is SGHTA and CDR2 FQGNSA. V lost 1 base, J lost 1 base, and 3 bases stayed unmatched. There are 15 residues in the CDR3. In DNA form, the CDR3 reads TGTGCCAGCAGCTTAGAGAGGGGGCTTAACTATGGCTACACCTTC. Translation: CASSLERGLNYGYTF.

This clonotype occurred many times. This rearrangement joins TRBV20-1 to TRBJ1-4; D perhaps matches TRBD1 (5 bases). The CDR3 has 13 amino acids. The V gene's germline CDR1 is DFQATT and CDR2 SNEGSKA (reference sequence). Trimming took off 8 bases at V and 2 bases at J, with 12 bases between the two ends. The CDR3 spells CSPQGDTNEKLFF. CDR3 coding DNA: TGCAGTCCCCAGGGAGATACTAATGAAAAACTGTTTTTT.

There are many counts of this clonotype. This chain uses TRBV20-1 with TRBJ2-5; D is unclear. Germline-derived CDR1 and CDR2 are DFQATT and SNEGSKA (reference sequence). CDR3 length equals 13 residues. The V and J ends lost 3 bases and 2 bases respectively, with 10 bases between them. Here the CDR3 DNA reads TGCAGTGCTAGGAAATTCTTTCAAGAGACCCAGTACTTC. As protein: CSARKFFQETQYF.

The sample holds many counts of this clonotype. The chain recombines TRBV27 with TRBJ1-6; D is uncertain. Trimming removed 6 bases from V and 7 bases from J, with 16 bases in between. This CDR3 region has 15 residues. Germline CDR1 reads MNHEY; CDR2 reads SMNVEV (reference sequence). In nucleotides, the CDR3 is TGTGCCAGCAGCCCAAGGCCACGCGGCAATTCACCCCTCCACTTT. Protein product: CASSPRPRGNSPLHF.

Regarding this clonotype: Just one base apart from a much larger clone, this may be a read error. The chain has TRBV15 and TRBJ2-5; weak D call: TRBD2 (7 bases). The germline V gene encodes CDR1 LNHNV and CDR2 YYDKDF (reference sequence). The CDR3 totals 15 residues. In DNA form, the CDR3 reads TGTGCCACCAGGACGCGAGGGGGGGGCGCGGAGACCCGGTACTTC. Translation: CATRTRGGGAETRYF.

The V gene is TRBV25-1, the J gene TRBJ1-2; the match to TRBD1 covers 8 bases. CDR1 is MGHDK, CDR2 SYGVNS, per germline. The CDR3 is 15 amino acids. Trimming cost V 2 bases and J 2 bases; bases outside gene matches: 4. The CDR3 region has the DNA TGTGCCAGCAGTGAACTGGACAGGGAAAACTATGGCTACACCTTC. Residues: CASSELDRENYGYTF.

This clonotype occurred many times. This rearrangement joins TRBV4-1 to TRBJ2-7; TRBD2 matches 12 bases. The CDR3 totals 18 residues. The trim removed 1 base at V and 5 bases at J, leaving 12 bases unmatched. Germline-derived CDR1 and CDR2 are MGHRA and YSYEKL. The CDR3 DNA reads as TGCGCCAGCAGCCAAGTAGAGGCGGGACTAGCGGGTCGGAACGAGCAGTACTTC. Its translation: CASSQVEAGLAGRNEQYF.

This clonotype showed up just a few times. This rearrangement joins TRBV20-1 to TRBJ2-1; D is possibly TRBD1 (7 bases). This CDR3 is 15 amino acids long. Germline-derived CDR1 and CDR2 are DFQATT and SNEGSKA (reference sequence). V lost 4 bases, J lost 9 bases, and 22 bases lay in between. CDR3 loop: CSATPDGRGGGEQFF. The DNA of the CDR3 is TGCAGTGCTACGCCTGACGGGAGAGGGGGCGGTGAGCAGTTCTTC.

This clonotype showed up many times. The chain couples TRBV20-1 to TRBJ1-4; no firm D call. The germline gives CDR1 DFQATT, CDR2 SNEGSKA (reference sequence). The length of the CDR3 is 15 residues. The V end was cut by 0 bases, the J end by 4 bases, with 12 bases between. The CDR3 nucleotides read TGCAGTGCTAGAGATAGCCGGATTGATAATGAAAAACTGTTTTTT. It yields the protein CSARDSRIDNEKLFF.

There are many counts of this clonotype. The chain is built from TRBV27 and TRBJ1-5; D unclear. V was pared by 6 bases and J by 0 bases, with 9 bases between. The CDR3 spans 14 residues. The germline V gene encodes CDR1 MNHEY and CDR2 SMNVEV (reference sequence). The CDR3 DNA follows: TGTGCCAGCAGGGGAGGATATAGCAATCAGCCCCAGCATTTT. It specifies CASRGGYSNQPQHF.